Detailed here is one TCR beta chain. Its antigen is not known. The record originates from a study of T cell responses to AZD1222 COVID-19 vaccine. Study as a whole: Pooled samples include second doses given at about 4 or 12 weeks.

Overall study findings and caveats: It was only 6 or 7 AZD1222 recipients who were seropositive at baseline.

This CDR3 is built from 17 residues. CDR1 is MGHRA and CDR2 is YSYEKL in the germline V gene. The V and J ends lost 1 base and 10 bases, in that order; junction bases with no gene match: 10. Some clones are missing from TCRdb's copy, which holds only in-frame ones; the method was immunoSEQ multiplex PCR. Of 110,000 to 150,000 clones in the sample, about 92% were seen once. The TCR was taken from an adult in good health. The chain couples TRBV4-1 to TRBJ1-6; the match to TRBD1 covers 10 bases. The source material was peripheral blood, sampled on day 0 of AZD1222 vaccination. The CDR3 region has the DNA TGCGCCAGCAGCCAAGGTCCGGGACAGGGGTTTAGATCACCCCTCCACTTT. It encodes CASSQGPGQGFRSPLHF.